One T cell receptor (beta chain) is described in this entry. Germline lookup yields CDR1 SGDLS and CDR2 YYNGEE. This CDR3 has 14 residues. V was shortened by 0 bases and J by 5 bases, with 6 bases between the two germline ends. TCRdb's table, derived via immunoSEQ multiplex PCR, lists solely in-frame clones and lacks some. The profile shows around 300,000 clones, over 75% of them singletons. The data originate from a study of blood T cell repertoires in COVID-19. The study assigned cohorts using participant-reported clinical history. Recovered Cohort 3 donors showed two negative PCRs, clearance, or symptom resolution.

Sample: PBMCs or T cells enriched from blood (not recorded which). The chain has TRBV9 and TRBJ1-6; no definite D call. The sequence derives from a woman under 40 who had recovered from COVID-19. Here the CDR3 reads CASSVVADNSPLHF. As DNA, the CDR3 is TGTGCCAGCAGCGTAGTGGCAGATAATTCACCCCTCCACTTT.